These T cell receptor beta chains were read from a single sample in a study of beta chain features in type 1 diabetes. Sequencing used immunoSEQ multiplex PCR; TCRdb keeps in-frame clones, though not all of them. Of about 150,000 clones in the sample, 40% to 55% were seen once. Sequenced sample: Tregs from blood. The origin of the receptors is a man between 18 and 35 years old in good health. Both conserved end residues are part of each CDR3. The order of the fields is J gene, V gene, clone size, CDR3 length, D gene, CDR3 DNA, CDR3 protein. D genes are given only for firm matches. A row's size may be missing; if present it is once, few, many or a size class.

TRBJ2-7	TRBV6-1	few	15	TRBD2	TGTGCCAGCACCAAACTAGCGGGAGGTCCGGGCGAGCAGTACTTC	CASTKLAGGPGEQYF
TRBJ2-7	TRBV4-1	.	17	TRBD1	TGCGCCAGCAGCCAAGAGGGGATGACAGGGGTGGGATACGAGCAGTACTTC	CASSQEGMTGVGYEQYF
TRBJ2-7	TRBV5-1	.	14	.	TGCGCCAGCAGCTTGCGGCTAGGGGGCTACGAGCAGTACTTC	CASSLRLGGYEQYF
TRBJ1-1	TRBV23-1	.	17	TRBD1	TGCGCCAGCAGTCCACCGCGGGTCGACAGGGGGAACACTGAAGCTTTCTTT	CASSPPRVDRGNTEAFF
TRBJ2-1	TRBV7-2	few	17	TRBD2	TGTGCCAGCAGCTTAAACGCGGGAGTAATTCCTGGTGGTGAGCAGTTCTTC	CASSLNAGVIPGGEQFF
TRBJ1-1	TRBV11-2	.	11	.	TGTGCCAGCAGCTTGGCCACTGAAGCTTTCTTT	CASSLATEAFF
TRBJ2-1	TRBV18	.	17	.	TGTGCCAGCTCACCATACGTAGGACTAAGCTCCTACAATGAGCAGTTCTTC	CASSPYVGLSSYNEQFF
TRBJ2-3	TRBV6-5	.	15	.	TGTGCCAGCAGTTACTCGAACTTACGAGCAGATACGCAGTATTTT	CASSYSNLRADTQYF
TRBJ1-2	TRBV7-9	few	14	.	TGTGCCAGCCAGGGGCCGCTCGACAGTTATGGCTACACCTTC	CASQGPLDSYGYTF
TRBJ1-3	TRBV5-1	.	16	.	TGCGCCAGCAGCCTAACGGACAGAGCCTCTGGAAACACCATATATTTT	CASSLTDRASGNTIYF
TRBJ2-3	TRBV7-9	.	13	TRBD2	TGTGCCAGCACAGGACTAGCGGGATCCACGCAGTATTTT	CASTGLAGSTQYF
TRBJ2-3	TRBV14	.	13	.	TGTGCCAGCAGCCATTCGGGTACAGATACGCAGTATTTT	CASSHSGTDTQYF
TRBJ2-5	TRBV11-1	.	12	.	TGTGCCAGCAGCTTCAGCCCAGGGACCCAGTACTTC	CASSFSPGTQYF
TRBJ1-1	TRBV18	few	12	.	TGTGCCAGCCGACCGTCGGGGGCTGAAGCTTTCTTT	CASRPSGAEAFF
TRBJ2-7	TRBV28	.	15	TRBD1	TGTGCCAGCAGTTTCCCAGGACAGGGGGCATACGAGCAGTACTTC	CASSFPGQGAYEQYF
TRBJ1-2	TRBV29-1	.	11	TRBD1	TGCAGCGACCAGGGGGCGAGGGGCTACACCTTC	CSDQGARGYTF
TRBJ1-1	TRBV9	few	15	TRBD1	TGTGCCAGCAGCGTATCGGGACAGACAAACACTGAAGCTTTCTTT	CASSVSGQTNTEAFF
TRBJ2-7	TRBV7-2	.	15	.	TGTGCCAGCAGCTTAGTTGTGGTAGCTAGCCAGGAGCAGTACTTC	CASSLVVVASQEQYF
TRBJ2-5	TRBV6-6	few	15	TRBD2	TGTGCCAGCAGTCCGAGACTAGCGGCAAAAGAGACCCAGTACTTC	CASSPRLAAKETQYF
TRBJ2-1	TRBV28	.	15	.	TGTGCCAGCAGTTTTTGGAAGGCCGCGGGGAATGAGCAGTTCTTC	CASSFWKAAGNEQFF
TRBJ2-7	TRBV5-1	.	14	TRBD1	TGCGCCAGCAGATATAGGGGACAGAACTACGAGCAGTACTTC	CASRYRGQNYEQYF
TRBJ2-3	TRBV30	few	15	.	TGTGCCTGGAGTGTATTTCGGAGATCCACAGATACGCAGTATTTT	CAWSVFRRSTDTQYF
TRBJ2-3	TRBV10-3	once	15	TRBD2	TGTGCCATCAGGGAGGCCGGCGGGAGGGTGGATACGCAGTATTTT	CAIREAGGRVDTQYF
TRBJ2-3	TRBV7-2	.	15	TRBD1	TGTGCCAGCAGCTTAGTTGGACAGGGAGCAGATACGCAGTATTTT	CASSLVGQGADTQYF
TRBJ2-2	TRBV5-6	.	14	.	TGTGCCAGCAGCGGCGGACTACGCACCGGGGAGCTGTTTTTT	CASSGGLRTGELFF
TRBJ1-2	TRBV9	.	15	.	TGTGCCAGCAGCCCTCCCGGGTCCTGGAGCTATGGCTACACCTTC	CASSPPGSWSYGYTF
TRBJ2-1	TRBV7-9	few	13	TRBD2	TGTGCCAGCAGCCTGCGGGGGTCCCATGAGCAGTTCTTC	CASSLRGSHEQFF
TRBJ2-5	TRBV7-2	.	16	.	TGTGCCAGCAGCTTAGCTACGACAGCGCCCCAAGAGACCCAGTACTTC	CASSLATTAPQETQYF
TRBJ1-2	TRBV7-9	.	13	TRBD1	TGTGCCAGCAGCCGGGACAGCAGATCTGGCTACACCTTC	CASSRDSRSGYTF
TRBJ1-4	TRBV21-1	few	14	.	TGTGCCAGCAGCAAGGACATCGCCGGTGAAAAACTGTTTTTT	CASSKDIAGEKLFF
TRBJ1-2	TRBV19	.	14	TRBD1	TGTGCCAGTAGTCCGGGACAGGGGTACCCTGGCTACACCTTC	CASSPGQGYPGYTF
TRBJ1-6	TRBV4-1	.	16	.	TGCGCCAGCAGCCAAGAGGAAGGGGCTAAGAATTCACCCCTCCACTTT	CASSQEEGAKNSPLHF
TRBJ1-3	TRBV18	few	16	.	TGTGCCAGCTCCCCAGGACTTTTTGACTCTGGAAACACCATATATTTT	CASSPGLFDSGNTIYF
TRBJ1-1	TRBV6-1	.	13	.	TGTGCCAGCAGCTACCTGGGGGGAGACGAAGCTTTCTTT	CASSYLGGDEAFF
TRBJ2-5	TRBV19	.	13	.	TGTGCCAGTAGTATCAACCGGGGAGAGACCCAGTACTTC	CASSINRGETQYF
TRBJ2-7	TRBV6-6	.	14	TRBD1	TGTGCCAGCAGTTATAGGGACAGGGTATACGAGCAGTACTTC	CASSYRDRVYEQYF
TRBJ2-2	TRBV30	.	18	.	TGTGCCTGGAGAATACCCGCCGGACAGAGAAAGAGGACCGGGGAGCTGTTTTTT	CAWRIPAGQRKRTGELFF
TRBJ2-2	TRBV5-1	few	16	.	TGCGCCAGCAGCCTTAATGGGGCTCAAGGAGCCGGGGAGCTGTTTTTT	CASSLNGAQGAGELFF
TRBJ2-7	TRBV7-2	.	14	.	TGTGCCAGCAGCCTAGTGGCCTCGACCTACGAGCAGTACTTC	CASSLVASTYEQYF